This record covers a single T cell receptor beta chain. What it binds is unknown. The sample belongs to a study of T cells in Graves' hyperthyroidism and ophthalmopathy. Notes on the study in general: Most thyroid clonotypes with frequency above 0.001 were detected in blood. Ophthalmopathy was predicted by the model a median of about six months ahead of onset.

RNA transcripts provided the source from which TCR beta CDR3 regions were amplified. HTBI primers were used for first-round RT-PCR of the TCR CDR3. TCRdb redid the calling of the multiplex PCR reads with MiXCR, one entry per CDR3 protein. The repertoire holds hundreds of thousands of distinct CDR3 sequences, with roughly 15% as singletons. The sequenced sample was blood. This TCR was recovered from a woman aged 18-29 years with Graves' hyperthyroidism.

The CDR3 sequence: CASSPHPFAGDQPQHF. CDR3 DNA sequence: TGCGCCAGCAGCCCCCACCCTTTTGCGGGAGATCAGCCCCAGCATTTT. The chain links TRBV4-1 to TRBJ1-5; no firm D call. The V gene's germline CDR1 is MGHRA and CDR2 YSYEKL. CDR3 length: 16 amino acids. Trimming cost V 4 bases and J 5 bases, with 18 bases left between them.